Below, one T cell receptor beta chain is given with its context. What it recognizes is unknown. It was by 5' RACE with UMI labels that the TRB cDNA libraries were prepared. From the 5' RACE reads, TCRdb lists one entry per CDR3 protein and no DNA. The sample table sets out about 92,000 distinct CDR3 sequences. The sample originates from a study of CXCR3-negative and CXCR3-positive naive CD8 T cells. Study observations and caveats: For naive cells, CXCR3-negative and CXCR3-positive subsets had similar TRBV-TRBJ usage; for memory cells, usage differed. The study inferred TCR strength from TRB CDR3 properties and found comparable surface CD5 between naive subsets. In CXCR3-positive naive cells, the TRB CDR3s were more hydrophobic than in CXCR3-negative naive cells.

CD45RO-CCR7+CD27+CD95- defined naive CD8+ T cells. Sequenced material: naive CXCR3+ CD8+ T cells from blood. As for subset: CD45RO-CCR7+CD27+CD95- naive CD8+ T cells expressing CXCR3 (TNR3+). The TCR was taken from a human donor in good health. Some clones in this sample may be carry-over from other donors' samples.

CDR3 region: CASSYGLAGVEQYF. V and J are TRBV5-1 and TRBJ2-7; TCRdb's D gene call, TRBD2, goes unchecked for lack of DNA. This CDR3 is built from 14 residues. Germline CDR1 and CDR2: SGHRS and YFSETQ.